This T cell receptor beta chain comes out of a study of response to subunit inactivated influenza vaccine. TCRdb reanalysed the RT-PCR reads using MiXCR and keeps one entry per CDR3 protein. The data contain more than 550,000 distinct CDR3 sequences, roughly 12% of them singletons. Germline CDR1 MDHEN, CDR2 SYDVKM. The CDR3 loop spans 20 amino acids. V was pared by 6 bases and J by 0 bases, with 24 bases between. The same specimen was also included in a second study, on T cells expressing NK-cell markers. This second study notes: Researchers built TCR beta cDNA using 5'RACE template switching with UMIs.

This clonotype originated in a man aged 45-65 years who received an inactivated influenza vaccine. The chain couples TRBV28 to TRBJ2-6; tentatively, D is TRBD1 or TRBD2 (5 bases each). The sequencing used PBMCs from blood, collected on the day of vaccination. The CDR3 loop reads CASSSPFRDGTISGANVLTF. CDR3 coding DNA: TGTGCCAGCAGCTCACCTTTCCGGGACGGTACCATCTCTGGGGCCAACGTCCTGACTTTC. Using reference TRBV28 and TRBJ2-6 for the parts outside the CDR3, the full variable domain is DVKVTQSSRYLVKRTGEKVFLECVQDMDHENMFWYRQDPGLGLRLIYFSYDVKMKEKGDIPEGYSVSREKKERFSLILESASTNQTSMYLCASSSPFRDGTISGANVLTFGAGSRLTVL.